The 15 T cell receptor beta chains below were found in one sample sequenced in a study of vaccination effects on CD4 cells after COVID-19. Pools of viral peptides were used by the ViraFEST assay to expand antigen-specific CD4+ T cells ahead of sequencing. CD4+ T cells were isolated after roughly nine days of culture. Two-dose BNT162b2 or mRNA-1273 vaccination was given to participants. These TCRs' antigens remain unknown. Sequencing was performed with immunoSEQ multiplex PCR; in TCRdb, only in-frame clones are kept and a portion is missing. There are 30,000 to 40,000 clones in the sample; around 70% occur only once, and approximately 12% lies in the top ten. Specimen: CD4+ T cells from PBMCs cultured with HCoV-229E spike peptides, collected after COVID-19 vaccination. These receptors came from a human donor who received a COVID-19 vaccine.

The chain couples TRBV7-2 to TRBJ2-1; the match to TRBD2 covers 9 bases. The germline CDR1 and CDR2 sequences are SGHTA and FQGNSA. This CDR3 comprises 18 residues. V was clipped by 2 bases and J by 1 base; unmatched bases: 9. The CDR3: CASSLPTPTSGSYNEQFF. The CDR3, as DNA: TGTGCCAGCAGCTTACCCACCCCGACTAGCGGTTCCTACAATGAGCAGTTCTTC.

Comments on this clone: One junction end does not reproduce the germline sequence, and a read error may be involved. The chain joins TRBV19 to TRBJ2-1; D might be TRBD1 or TRBD2, each matching 8 bases. Looked up from germline, CDR1 is LNHDA and CDR2 is SQIVND (reference sequence). The CDR3 extends over 18 amino acids. The CDR3: CACRGRGLLADHYNEQFF. In DNA, the CDR3 is TGTGCCTGTAGGGGCAGGGGGCTACTAGCGGACCACTACAATGAGCAGTTCTTC.

This clone has just a few counts. This sequence joins TRBV7-2 and TRBJ2-7; D possibly corresponds to TRBD2 (5 bases). The germline CDR1 and CDR2 sequences are SGHTA and FQGNSA. V lost 6 bases and J lost 3, with 21 bases in between. CDR3 length: 16 residues. In DNA, the CDR3 is TGTGCCAGCAGTCTTCCTACTAGTTCCCTTTACTACGAGCAGTACTTC. It translates to CASSLPTSSLYYEQYF.

This clone was observed a few times. The chain joins TRBV27 to TRBJ2-7; D is perhaps TRBD2 (5 bases). This CDR3 is 16 amino acids long. Germline V gene sequence: CDR1 MNHEY, CDR2 SMNVEV (reference sequence). The ends were cut back, 0 bases at V and 0 bases at J, with 12 bases in the middle. The CDR3: CASSLSLRVPSYEQYF. CDR3 DNA: TGTGCCAGCAGTTTATCCTTGCGGGTACCCTCCTACGAGCAGTACTTC.

The chain links TRBV19 to TRBJ2-6; D is uncertain. CDR3 length: 17 residues. Germline lookup yields CDR1 LNHDA and CDR2 SQIVND (reference sequence). The V end lost 1 base, the J end lost 0 bases, and 10 bases lay between the germline ends. This chain's CDR3 is CASSIAGIDSGANVLTF. In DNA, the CDR3 is TGTGCCAGTAGTATAGCTGGGATCGACTCTGGGGCCAACGTCCTGACTTTC. The full variable domain, completed using reference TRBV19 and TRBJ2-6, is DGGITQSPKYLFRKEGQNVTLSCEQNLNHDAMYWYRQDPGQGLRLIYYSQIVNDFQKGDIAEGYSVSREKKESFPLTVTSAQKNPTAFYLCASSIAGIDSGANVLTFGAGSRLTVL.

The chain recombines TRBV5-1 with TRBJ1-1; no clear D gene. This CDR3 is built from 14 residues. The germline V and J ends were trimmed by 7 bases and 6 bases, with 19 bases remaining between them. CDR1 is SGHRS, CDR2 YFSETQ, per germline. The CDR3 is CASSLVERLPEAFF. The CDR3 region has the DNA TGCGCCAGCTCCCTCGTGGAAAGGCTCCCTGAAGCTTTCTTT.

The rearrangement uses TRBV6-5 and TRBJ1-1; tentatively, D is TRBD1 (6 bases). Germline CDR1 is MNHEY and CDR2 is SVGAGI. This CDR3 is built from 12 residues. The V and J ends lost 5 bases and 5 bases respectively, with 9 bases between them. The CDR3 spells CASSPGQTEAFF. The CDR3 coding sequence is TGTGCCAGCAGTCCAGGACAGACTGAAGCTTTCTTT.

The chain is built from TRBV5-5 and TRBJ1-4, with D unclear. CDR1 is SGHKS and CDR2 is YYEKEE in the germline V gene (reference sequence). The CDR3 extends over 13 amino acids. V lost 0 bases, J lost 7 bases, and 7 bases lay in between. This CDR3 reads CASSLDIGEKLFF. The CDR3, as DNA: TGTGCCAGCAGCTTGGACATCGGTGAAAAACTGTTTTTT.

The J gene is TRBJ2-3, the V gene TRBV24-1; 7 nucleotides align to TRBD2. The CDR3 runs 15 residues. The ends lost 3 bases at V and 5 bases at J; junction bases unmatched: 7. Germline loops: CDR1 KGHDR, CDR2 SFDVKD. The CDR3 region is CATSDTGTTRDTQYF. The CDR3 coding sequence is TGTGCCACCAGTGATACCGGGACTACTCGAGATACGCAGTATTTT.

The V gene is TRBV2, the J gene TRBJ1-1; D ambiguous. The CDR3 is 11 amino acids. Germline CDR1 SNHLY, CDR2 FYNNEI. The V end was cut by 4 bases, the J end by 2 bases, with 2 bases between. The CDR3 region is CASSVNTEAFF. Here the CDR3 DNA reads TGTGCCAGCAGTGTAAACACTGAAGCTTTCTTT. The full variable domain, completed using reference TRBV2 and TRBJ1-1, is EPEVTQTPSHQVTQMGQEVILRCVPISNHLYFYWYRQILGQKVEFLVSFYNNEISEKSEIFDDQFSVERPDGSNFTLKIRSTKLEDSAMYFCASSVNTEAFFGQGTRLTVV.

This rearrangement joins TRBV24-1 to TRBJ2-3; TRBD1 or TRBD2 may be the D gene (5 bases each). The CDR3 is 14 amino acids. From germline, CDR1 is KGHDR and CDR2 SFDVKD. Trimming stripped 4 bases from V and 2 bases from J, with 9 bases between. The CDR3: CATSDGTVTDTQYF. The CDR3 bases are TGTGCCACCAGTGACGGGACCGTCACAGATACGCAGTATTTT.

This chain joins TRBV19 and TRBJ2-1; D uncertain. CDR1 is LNHDA and CDR2 is SQIVND in the germline V gene (reference sequence). The V end was cut by 3 bases, the J end by 0 bases, with 12 bases between. This CDR3 has 16 residues. The CDR3 DNA follows: TGTGCCAGTAGTATTAGGACGTTCCACTCCTACAATGAGCAGTTCTTC. This codes for CASSIRTFHSYNEQFF. The full variable domain, in which reference TRBV19 and TRBJ2-1 provide the parts outside the CDR3, is DGGITQSPKYLFRKEGQNVTLSCEQNLNHDAMYWYRQDPGQGLRLIYYSQIVNDFQKGDIAEGYSVSREKKESFPLTVTSAQKNPTAFYLCASSIRTFHSYNEQFFGPGTRLTVL.

The chain employs TRBV5-1 and TRBJ2-3; 8 nucleotides match TRBD2. The CDR3 covers 15 residues. Germline assignment: CDR1 SGHRS and CDR2 YFSETQ. Trimming took 3 bases from V and 5 from J; bases not matched to a gene: 8. Here the CDR3 DNA reads TGCGCCAGCAGCTCCGGGACTAGTATAGGAGATACGCAGTATTTT. This sequence encodes CASSSGTSIGDTQYF.

The chain links TRBV2 to TRBJ1-6; 7 bases fit TRBD1. The V gene's germline CDR1 is SNHLY and CDR2 FYNNEI. V was pared by 7 bases and J by 7 bases, with 4 bases of the junction left unmatched. The CDR3 has 13 residues. CDR3 in DNA: TGTGCCAGCACTACAGGGGTAAATTCACCCCTCCACTTT. It encodes CASTTGVNSPLHF. The full variable domain, in which reference TRBV2 and TRBJ1-6 provide the parts outside the CDR3, is EPEVTQTPSHQVTQMGQEVILRCVPISNHLYFYWYRQILGQKVEFLVSFYNNEISEKSEIFDDQFSVERPDGSNFTLKIRSTKLEDSAMYFCASTTGVNSPLHFGNGTRLTVT.

V gene TRBV12-3 or TRBV12-4 combines with J gene TRBJ1-3; no firm D call. V lost 4 bases and J lost 3, with 4 bases in between. The CDR3 totals 12 residues. The CDR3 is CASSSVGNTIYF. The CDR3 DNA follows: TGTGCCAGCAGTTCAGTTGGAAACACCATATATTTT.